This T cell receptor (beta chain) was obtained from a study of T cells expressing NK-cell markers. General study points: A range of about 1.0-8% of CD8+ T cells consisted of dominant NKG2C+ clonotypes in six donors. Expanded clones of NKG2C+ T cells had an unclear HCMV specificity.

Following a re-call of the 5' RACE reads, TCRdb has one entry per CDR3 protein and lacks DNA. The sample has 400,000 to 500,000 distinct CDR3 sequences; the top ten hold more than 7%. A note on this clonotype: Its antigen is currently unknown.

The clonotype originates from a woman between 18 and 70 years old in good health. Sequences were obtained from blood T cells: a sorted CD56 or NKG2C T cell subset, CD4+ or CD8+ T cells, or bulk PBMC T cells (not recorded which).

CDR3 residues: CSATLIQGNEKLFF. This chain joins TRBV20-1 and TRBJ1-4; checking the TCRdb D call of TRBD1 is not possible without DNA. CDR1 and CDR2 (germline): DFQATT, SNEGSKA (reference sequence). The CDR3 runs 14 residues.